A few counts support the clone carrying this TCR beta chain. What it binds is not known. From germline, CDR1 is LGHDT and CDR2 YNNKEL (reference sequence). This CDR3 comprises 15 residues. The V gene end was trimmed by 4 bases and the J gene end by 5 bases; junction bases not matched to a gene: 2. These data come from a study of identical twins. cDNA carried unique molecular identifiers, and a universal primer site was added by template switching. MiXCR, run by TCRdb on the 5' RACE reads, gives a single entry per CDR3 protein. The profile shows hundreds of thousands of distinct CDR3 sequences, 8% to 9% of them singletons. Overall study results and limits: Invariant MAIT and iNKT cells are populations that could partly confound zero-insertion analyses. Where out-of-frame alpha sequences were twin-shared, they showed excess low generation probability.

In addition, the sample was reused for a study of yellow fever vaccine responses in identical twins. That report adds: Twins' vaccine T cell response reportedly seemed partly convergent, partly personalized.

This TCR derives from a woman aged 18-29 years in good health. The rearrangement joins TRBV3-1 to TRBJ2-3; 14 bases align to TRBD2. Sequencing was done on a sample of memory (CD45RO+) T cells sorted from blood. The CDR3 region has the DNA TGTGCCAGCAGCCGGACTAGCGGGGGGAGAGATACGCAGTATTTT. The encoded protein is CASSRTSGGRDTQYF.